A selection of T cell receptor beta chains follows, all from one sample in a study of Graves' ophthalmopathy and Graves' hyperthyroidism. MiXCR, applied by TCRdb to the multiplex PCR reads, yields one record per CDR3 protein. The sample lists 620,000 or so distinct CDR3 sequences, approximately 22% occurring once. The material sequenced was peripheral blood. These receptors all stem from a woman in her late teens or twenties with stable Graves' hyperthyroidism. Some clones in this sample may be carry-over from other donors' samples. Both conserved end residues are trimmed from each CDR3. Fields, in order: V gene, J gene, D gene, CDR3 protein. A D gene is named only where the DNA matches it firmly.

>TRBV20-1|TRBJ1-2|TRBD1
SALPLDRDGYT
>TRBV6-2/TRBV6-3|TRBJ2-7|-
ASSYEQFIGEQY
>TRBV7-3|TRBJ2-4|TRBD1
ASSLTGTGYDRY
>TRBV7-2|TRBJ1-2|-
ASSLGLGRGYGYT
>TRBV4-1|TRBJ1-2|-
ASSPVDLQGLANYGYT
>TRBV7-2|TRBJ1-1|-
ASSFGYLNTEAF
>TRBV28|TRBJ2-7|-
ASSSPTTYEQY
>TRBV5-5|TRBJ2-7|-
ASSLEGSNEQY
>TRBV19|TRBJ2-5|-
ASSIGGRQETQY
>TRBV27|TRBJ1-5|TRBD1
ASRIQGSGPQH
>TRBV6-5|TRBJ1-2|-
ASSSDFGYT
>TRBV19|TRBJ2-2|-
ASSPGFTNTGELF
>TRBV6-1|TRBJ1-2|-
ASSRRTGGYT
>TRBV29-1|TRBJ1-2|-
SVEENGYT
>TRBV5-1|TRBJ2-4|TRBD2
ASSDGRAQGDIKY
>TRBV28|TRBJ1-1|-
ASSLPYGRTEAF
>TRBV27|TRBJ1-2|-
ASSLSRTETYYGYT
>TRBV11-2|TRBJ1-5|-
ASSLEGQAGSQPQH